These 22 T cell receptor beta chains came from one sample sequenced in a study of glioma-infiltrating T cells after dendritic cell vaccination. Time point: after dendritic cell vaccination, including at tumor progression/relapse. Measured with immunoSEQ multiplex PCR; TCRdb has only the in-frame clones, and not every one. The sample gives around 60,000 clones, 70% to 90% of which show up once; just under 9% is in the top ten. The sample consisted of blood, taken after dendritic cell vaccination. The source of these receptors is a human donor with glioblastoma.

The chain has TRBV9 and TRBJ2-7; 9 nucleotides match TRBD1. Germline lookup yields CDR1 SGDLS and CDR2 YYNGEE. The CDR3 has 13 amino acids. V dropped 8 bases and J dropped 4; count of bases not matched to a gene: 7. Here the CDR3 reads CARMTGGTYEQYF. CDR3 nucleotides: TGTGCCAGGATGACAGGGGGAACTTACGAGCAGTACTTC.

This clone has only one observation. J is TRBJ2-2 and V is TRBV10-1; 12 bases are shared with TRBD2. CDR1 and CDR2 from the germline V gene are WNHNN and SYGVQD (reference sequence). This CDR3 is built from 15 residues. Trimming took 6 bases from V and 4 from J; bases not matched to a gene: 3. The CDR3 spells CASRRLAGVTGELFF. CDR3 nucleotides: TGCGCCAGCAGAAGACTAGCGGGGGTCACCGGGGAGCTGTTTTTT.

This clone was observed a few times. The CDR3 DNA reads as TGCGCCAGCAGCCAGGCGGCGGCGGGGGGGCGGGCAGATACGCAGTATTTT. Its protein is CASSQAAAGGRADTQYF. The chain couples TRBV4-3 to TRBJ2-3, with 9 bases aligning to TRBD2. J gave up 4 bases and V 3 bases, and 11 bases lay outside the gene matches. Germline V lookup: CDR1 LGHNA, CDR2 YSLEER. This CDR3 contains 17 residues.

This clone was counted a single time. This sequence joins TRBV2 and TRBJ1-5; D not resolved. Per germline, CDR1 SNHLY and CDR2 FYNNEI. The V gene lost 5 bases and the J gene lost 5 bases, with 10 bases spanning the gap. The CDR3 runs 13 residues. This CDR3 is CASSLPYHQPQHF. The CDR3 coding sequence is TGTGCCAGCAGTCTCCCCTACCATCAGCCCCAGCATTTT.

This chain uses TRBV15 with TRBJ2-7; D unresolved. The germline V gene encodes CDR1 LNHNV and CDR2 YYDKDF (reference sequence). Trimming took 3 bases from V and 3 from J, leaving 9 bases between them. This CDR3 is built from 13 residues. The chain's CDR3 is CATSSSPGYEQYF. Written as DNA, the CDR3 is TGTGCCACCAGCAGTTCACCCGGCTACGAGCAGTACTTC. Drawing the rest from reference TRBV15 and TRBJ2-7, the complete variable domain is DAMVIQNPRYQVTQFGKPVTLSCSQTLNHNVMYWYQQKSSQAPKLLFHYYDKDFNNEADTPDNFQSRRPNTSFCFLDIRSPGLGDTAMYLCATSSSPGYEQYFGPGTRLTVT.

This sequence joins TRBV9 and TRBJ2-1; 12 bases map to TRBD2. V trimming: 1 base; J trimming: 9 bases; junction bases outside the gene matches: 5. The CDR3 contains 15 residues. Germline V gene lookup returns CDR1 SGDLS and CDR2 YYNGEE. The CDR3 region is CASSVSASGGGEQFF. The CDR3 region has the DNA TGTGCCAGCAGCGTATCGGCTAGCGGGGGGGGTGAGCAGTTCTTC.

About this clone itself: At the DNA level, this CDR3 is encoded by other sequences in the same sample as well. This chain connects TRBV27 to TRBJ1-6; TRBD1 matches at 7 bases. The CDR3 runs 15 residues. Germline V CDR1 and CDR2: MNHEY, SMNVEV (reference sequence). J was trimmed by 6 bases and V by 6 bases; bases with no gene match: 8. The CDR3 loop reads CASSLDRAGNSPLHF. The CDR3 DNA reads as TGTGCCAGCAGCCTAGACAGGGCGGGTAATTCACCCCTCCACTTT.

The V and J genes are TRBV18 and TRBJ2-7; 8 nucleotides line up with TRBD2. J lost 0 bases, V lost 4 bases, and 5 bases had no gene match. The CDR3 is made up of 15 amino acids. CDR1 KGHSH and CDR2 LQKENI come from the germline V gene. The chain's CDR3 is CASSRSGDLSYEQYF. DNA for the CDR3: TGTGCCAGCTCACGTAGCGGGGACCTCTCCTACGAGCAGTACTTC. Complete variable domain (other parts from reference TRBV18 and TRBJ2-7): NAGVMQNPRHLVRRRGQEARLRCSPMKGHSHVYWYRQLPEEGLKFMVYLQKENIIDESGMPKERFSAEFPKEGPSILRIQQVVRGDSAAYFCASSRSGDLSYEQYFGPGTRLTVT.

This chain links TRBV2 with TRBJ1-1; TRBD1 aligns across 10 bases. With V trimmed by 6 bases and J by 4 bases, 11 bases remained unmatched. The V gene's germline CDR1 is SNHLY and CDR2 FYNNEI. CDR3 length: 16 residues. As DNA, the CDR3 is TGTGCCAGCAGGACAGGGGGCAGCATAGGGGGCACTGAAGCTTTCTTT. Amino acid sequence: CASRTGGSIGGTEAFF.

This clone was seen a single time. The rearrangement uses TRBV5-8 and TRBJ2-5; D is perhaps TRBD2 (6 bases). The germline V and J ends were trimmed by 4 bases and 1 base, with 11 bases remaining between them. The CDR3 has 14 amino acids. Germline lookup yields CDR1 SGHTS and CDR2 YDEGEE. The CDR3 loop reads CASSPTTSQETQYF. The CDR3 DNA reads as TGTGCCAGCAGCCCGACGACTAGCCAAGAGACCCAGTACTTC.

This chain joins TRBV5-1 and TRBJ1-1; D is unclear. This CDR3 is built from 13 residues. Germline CDR1 and CDR2: SGHRS and YFSETQ. The V end was cut by 2 bases, the J end by 4 bases, with 9 bases between. The CDR3 DNA sequence: TGCGCCAGCAGCTTTGGACGGGGCACTGAAGCTTTCTTT. This translates into CASSFGRGTEAFF.

The chain employs TRBV5-8 and TRBJ2-7; 7 bases fit TRBD1. The V gene's germline CDR1 is SGHTS and CDR2 YDEGEE. V shed 2 bases and J 1 base; nucleotides not matched to a gene: 3. The CDR3 covers 14 residues. DNA for the CDR3: TGTGCCAGCAGCTTCGGGACAGCTTCCTACGAGCAGTACTTC. Translated, it gives CASSFGTASYEQYF. The full variable domain, rest sourced from reference TRBV5-8 and TRBJ2-7, is EAGVTQSPTHLIKTRGQQATLRCSPISGHTSVYWYQQALGLGLQFLLWYDEGEERNRGNFPPRFSGRQFPNYSSELNVNALELEDSALYLCASSFGTASYEQYFGPGTRLTVT.

This chain connects TRBV7-9 to TRBJ2-1; D may be TRBD2 (6 bases). V dropped 3 bases and J dropped 0 bases, with 15 bases sitting between them. The germline V gene encodes CDR1 SEHNR and CDR2 FQNEAQ (reference sequence). The length of the CDR3 is 17 residues. Written as DNA, the CDR3 is TGTGCCAGCAGCTTGGGGAGGACGGTGAGCTCCTACAATGAGCAGTTCTTC. It specifies CASSLGRTVSSYNEQFF.

The rearrangement joins TRBV11-2 to TRBJ2-7, with TRBD2 matching over 12 bases. The CDR3 has 18 amino acids. CDR1 is SGHAT and CDR2 is FQNNGV in the germline V gene. The V and J ends lost 2 bases and 2 bases, in that order; junction bases with no gene match: 10. The CDR3 DNA reads as TGTGCCAGCAGCTTACTCAGACTAGCGGGGGCCGCCCCCTACGAGCAGTACTTC. Translated: CASSLLRLAGAAPYEQYF. The variable domain in full, completed from reference TRBV11-2 and TRBJ2-7, reads EAGVAQSPRYKIIEKRQSVAFWCNPISGHATLYWYQQILGQGPKLLIQFQNNGVVDDSQLPKDRFSAERLKGVDSTLKIQPAKLEDSAVYLCASSLLRLAGAAPYEQYFGPGTRLTVT.

This chain's CDR3 is CASSSSWQGDSPLHF. CDR3 nucleotides: TGTGCCAGTAGTTCTTCGTGGCAGGGTGATTCACCCCTCCACTTT. The rearrangement links TRBV19 to TRBJ1-6; tentative D call: TRBD1 (5 bases). CDR1 LNHDA and CDR2 SQIVND come from the germline V gene (reference sequence). Deletions cut 5 bases from V and 8 bases from J, with 16 bases between. This CDR3 spans 15 amino acids.

The CDR3 nucleotides are TGTGCCAGCAGCCAATTCGGGACAGGGGGCACTGAAGCTTTCTTT. It specifies CASSQFGTGGTEAFF. The chain couples TRBV14 to TRBJ1-1, with 11 bases that match TRBD1. The CDR3 length is 15 residues. The junction had 3 bases not matched to a gene; V was cut back by 2 bases and J by 4 bases. CDR1 is SGHDN, CDR2 FVKESK, per germline.

This chain joins TRBV4-3 and TRBJ2-7; 7 bases line up with TRBD1. The J segment lost 1 base and the V segment lost 0 bases, leaving 0 bases of the junction unmatched. Germline CDR1 is LGHNA and CDR2 is YSLEER. The CDR3 consists of 14 residues. The CDR3 coding sequence is TGCGCCAGCAGCCAAGACAGGGGGTCCTACGAGCAGTACTTC. It encodes CASSQDRGSYEQYF.

This clone was counted a single time. In nucleotides, the CDR3 is TGTGCCAGCTCACCACCTCCTAGCGTGAGAAGCACAGATACGCAGTATTTT. Translated: CASSPPPSVRSTDTQYF. V usage is TRBV18 and J usage is TRBJ2-3; tentatively, D is TRBD2 (6 bases). Trimming shortened V by 0 bases and J by 0 bases, and 13 bases separated the two germline ends. The germline gives CDR1 KGHSH, CDR2 LQKENI. The CDR3 extends over 17 amino acids.

The chain combines TRBV25-1 with TRBJ1-3, with a possible D match to TRBD1 (6 bases). The CDR3 length is 13 residues. Trimming shortened V by 5 bases and J by 3 bases, and 8 bases separated the two germline ends. The germline gives CDR1 MGHDK, CDR2 SYGVNS. The CDR3 region is CASSWTDGNTIYF. The CDR3 DNA reads as TGTGCCAGCAGTTGGACAGATGGAAACACCATATATTTT.

V and J are TRBV5-4 and TRBJ1-3, with 7 nucleotides matching TRBD1. V lost 0 bases and J lost 0; bases outside the gene matches: 3. The length of the CDR3 is 16 residues. The germline V gene has CDR1 SGHNT and CDR2 YYREEE (reference sequence). DNA of the CDR3: TGTGCCAGCAGCTTGGAGGGGGCCTCCTCTGGAAACACCATATATTTT. It encodes CASSLEGASSGNTIYF. The full variable domain, completed using reference TRBV5-4 and TRBJ1-3, is ETGVTQSPTHLIKTRGQQVTLRCSSQSGHNTVSWYQQALGQGPQFIFQYYREEENGRGNFPPRFSGLQFPNYSSELNVNALELDDSALYLCASSLEGASSGNTIYFGEGSWLTVV.

The chain combines TRBV5-1 with TRBJ1-3, with TRBD1 identical over 7 bases. V lost 4 bases to trimming and J lost 1 base; unmatched junction nucleotides: 5. This CDR3 spans 15 amino acids. Germline CDR1 SGHRS, CDR2 YFSETQ. Here the CDR3 DNA reads TGCGCCAGCAGCGACGGGACAGCTTCTGGAAACACCATATATTTT. Amino acid sequence: CASSDGTASGNTIYF.

The CDR3 here is CASSLGGGSAHSSYEQYF. In DNA, the CDR3 is TGTGCCAGCAGCTTAGGCGGGGGGTCCGCCCATTCGTCCTACGAGCAGTACTTC. The V call is TRBV13, the J call TRBJ2-7, with TRBD2 matching 7 bases. The CDR3 consists of 18 residues. The V segment lost 0 bases and the J segment 1 base; nucleotides outside the gene matches: 12. CDR1 and CDR2 (germline): PRHDT, FYEKMQ (reference sequence).